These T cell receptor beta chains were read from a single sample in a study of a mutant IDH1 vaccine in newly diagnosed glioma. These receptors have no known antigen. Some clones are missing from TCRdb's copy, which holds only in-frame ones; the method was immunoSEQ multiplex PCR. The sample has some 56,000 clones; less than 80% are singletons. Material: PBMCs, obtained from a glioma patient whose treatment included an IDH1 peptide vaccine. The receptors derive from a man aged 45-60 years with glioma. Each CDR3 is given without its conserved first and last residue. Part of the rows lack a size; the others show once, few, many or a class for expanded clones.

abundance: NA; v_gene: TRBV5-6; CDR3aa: ASSQRGSSNQPQH
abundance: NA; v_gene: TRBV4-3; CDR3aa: ASSQVAGGAGANVLT
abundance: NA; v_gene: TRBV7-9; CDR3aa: ASSWDRKGEGFEQY
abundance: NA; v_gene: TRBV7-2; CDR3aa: ASSLVGLAADTQY
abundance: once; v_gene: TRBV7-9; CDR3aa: ASRDFQETQY
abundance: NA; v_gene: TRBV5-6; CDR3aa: ASSLDRGGYT
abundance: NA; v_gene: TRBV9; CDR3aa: ASSVAPGPQDTQY
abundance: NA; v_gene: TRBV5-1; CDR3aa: ASSLGQGEYNEQF
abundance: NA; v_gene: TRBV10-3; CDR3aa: AIRAGQGDTEAF
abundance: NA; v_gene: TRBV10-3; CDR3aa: AIRGTDQNTGELF
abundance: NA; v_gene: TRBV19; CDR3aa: ASSPGEKETQY
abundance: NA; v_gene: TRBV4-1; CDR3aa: ASSPEATGAYEQY
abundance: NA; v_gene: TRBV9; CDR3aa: ASGRVPGGVNTGELF
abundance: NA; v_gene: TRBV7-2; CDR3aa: ASSLEEASEQL
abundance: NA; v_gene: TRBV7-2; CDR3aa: ASSRGGAADTQY
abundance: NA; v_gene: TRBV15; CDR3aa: ATSRDRAGGPEQF
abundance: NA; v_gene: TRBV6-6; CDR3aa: ASSYSGTSGYEQY
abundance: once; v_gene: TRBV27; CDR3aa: ASGKGTNEKLF
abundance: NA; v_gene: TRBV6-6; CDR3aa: ASSGRVGETGTEAF
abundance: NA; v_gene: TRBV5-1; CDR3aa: ASSPDNAGANVLT
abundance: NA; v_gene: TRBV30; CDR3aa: AWSFPGTGTEAF
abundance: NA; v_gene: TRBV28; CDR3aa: ASSLRGRGLHEQY
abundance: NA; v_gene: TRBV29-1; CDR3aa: SVGWGGGPAGTDTQY
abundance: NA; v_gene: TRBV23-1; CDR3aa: ASTPQGFTEAF
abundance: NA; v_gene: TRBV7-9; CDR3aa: ASSPPNNEKLF
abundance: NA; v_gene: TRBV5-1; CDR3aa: ASSFPGQGARGYT
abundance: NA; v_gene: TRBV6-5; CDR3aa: ASSYPRTSGYNEQF
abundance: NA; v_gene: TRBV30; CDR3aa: AWSGGQGAIYEQY
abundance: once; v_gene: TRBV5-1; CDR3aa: ASSLGPQGGNQPQH
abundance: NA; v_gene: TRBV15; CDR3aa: ATSRHVDFSPNQPQH
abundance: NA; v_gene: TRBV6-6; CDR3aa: ASSYSGLQNTEAF
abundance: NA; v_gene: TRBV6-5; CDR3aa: ASSSAGSGDI
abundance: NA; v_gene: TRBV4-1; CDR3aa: ASSPSTTPANTGELF
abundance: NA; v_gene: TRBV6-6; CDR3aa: ASSYVGYEQY
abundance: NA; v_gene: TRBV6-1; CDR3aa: ASRRDSVYEQY